The clone carrying this T cell receptor beta chain was detected a few times. No antigen is known for it. Just one base apart from a much larger clone, this may be a read error. Original data processing: Clinicopathological groups differed in CDR3, with these differences serving to build a distant-metastasis classifier for papillary thyroid cancer. TCRdb recomputed clones from the PCR reads via MiXCR. TCRdb's processing, not the authors', yielded these V and J calls. The sample contains 19,000 or so clones, roughly 30% of which appear only once. CDR1 MNHNS and CDR2 SASEGT come from the germline V gene. J was trimmed by 3 bases and V by 6 bases; bases with no gene match: 9. The CDR3 is made up of 15 amino acids. The data were obtained in a study of metastatic and nonmetastatic thyroid tumors. At the level of the study: Repertoire comparisons spanned blood and tumor or nodule tissue from malignant and benign thyroid patients. Study observations and caveats: Significantly greater TCR beta diversity was reportedly found in malignant thyroid tumors than in benign nodules (in blood and tumor).

No treatment of any kind had been given to any patient before thyroid surgery. The genes are TRBV6-1 and TRBJ2-3; 7 nucleotides align to TRBD1. The receptor's source is a male donor with papillary thyroid cancer or a benign thyroid nodule (not recorded which). Some clones in this sample may be carry-over from other donors' samples. The sample was tumor tissue. The CDR3 nucleotides read TGTGCCAGCAGCTACTCGGGCAGGGGGACAGATACGCAGTATTTT. Protein: CASSYSGRGTDTQYF.